Shown below are 5 T cell receptor beta chains from a single sample sequenced in a study of T cell responses to AZD1222 COVID-19 vaccine. Clones were sequenced by immunoSEQ multiplex PCR, and TCRdb holds only the in-frame ones, with some missing. Counted here are tens of thousands of clones, 70% to 85% occurring once; the ten biggest clones make up 15% to 20%. The sample here was peripheral blood, taken on day 0 of AZD1222 vaccination. The receptors derive from an adult in good health.

The chain joins TRBV29-1 to TRBJ1-1, with D possibly being TRBD1 (5 bases). V lost 6 bases and J 1 base, leaving 9 bases between the germline ends. Germline CDR1 reads SQVTM; CDR2 reads ANQGSEA. The CDR3 has 12 residues. The CDR3 sequence is CSVHDRNTEAFF. The CDR3 DNA reads as TGCAGCGTACACGACAGGAACACTGAAGCTTTCTTT.

This clone has only one observation. The V call is TRBV7-2, the J call TRBJ2-2; D is possibly TRBD1 (5 bases). Between the trimmed V and J ends, which lost 2 bases and 7 bases, there was a span of 8 bases. The CDR3 extends over 13 amino acids. Germline-derived CDR1 and CDR2 are SGHTA and FQGNSA. Written as DNA, the CDR3 is TGTGCCAGCAGCTTACAGGGCAGCGGGGAGCTGTTTTTT. Its translation is CASSLQGSGELFF.

This clone was seen more than once but under ten times. The rearrangement uses TRBV30 and TRBJ1-4; no definite D call. The germline V and J ends were trimmed by 1 base and 8 bases, with 8 bases remaining between them. The CDR3 extends over 12 amino acids. Germline V gene sequence: CDR1 GTSNPN, CDR2 SVGIG (reference sequence). CDR3: CAWSEIREKLFF. CDR3 in DNA: TGTGCCTGGAGTGAAATTAGGGAAAAACTGTTTTTT.

The CDR3 sequence: CASSSQDSYEQYV. The CDR3 DNA is TGTGCCAGCTCCTCACAGGACTCCTACGAGCAGTACGTC. The chain uses TRBV18 and TRBJ2-7; possibly TRBD1 for D (5 bases). V gave up 6 bases and J gave up 0 bases, with 9 bases separating them. The CDR3 extends over 13 amino acids. Germline CDR1 and CDR2: KGHSH and LQKENI.

J is TRBJ2-1 and V is TRBV3-1 (or the pseudogene TRBV3-2), with 9 bases identical to TRBD2. Unmatched junction bases numbered 13, after V lost 7 bases and J lost 0 bases. Germline assignment: CDR1 LGHDT and CDR2 YNNKEL (reference sequence). The CDR3 spans 18 residues. The DNA of the CDR3 is TGTGCCAGCACGGCGGGGAGCGGGAGGTACAGCTCCTACAATGAGCAGTTCTTC. Its protein product is CASTAGSGRYSSYNEQFF.